The rows below give T cell receptor beta chains drawn from one sample of a study of blood T cell repertoires in COVID-19. Here immunoSEQ multiplex PCR was the method, and the copy in TCRdb shows in-frame clones only, minus some. The sample yields about 150,000 clones, approximately 88% seen once. The sequencing sample was made of PBMCs or T cells enriched from blood (not recorded which). Source of these receptors: a man between 65 and 85 years old who had been exposed to COVID-19. Each CDR3 is given with its conserved first and last residue. The D gene is left open where the match is weak. Only part of the rows carry a size: once, few, many, or a class if the clone is expanded.

TRBV19	TRBJ2-1	.	TRBD2	TGTGCCAGTAGTGTACTAGCGGGGGGGGCGAATGAGCAGTTCTTC	CASSVLAGGANEQFF
TRBV12-1	TRBJ2-5	.	.	TGTGCCAGCAGCCCAAAACTCCCAAGCCGGGAGACCCAGTACTTC	CASSPKLPSRETQYF
TRBV6-5	TRBJ1-6	.	TRBD1	TGTGCCAGCAGTCCCACCCAGGGGGCAGGTTCACCCCTCCACTTT	CASSPTQGAGSPLHF
TRBV16	TRBJ2-1	.	TRBD2	TGTGCCAGCAGCCAAACTAGCGGTACTTTCGATGAGCAGTTCTTC	CASSQTSGTFDEQFF
TRBV10-3	TRBJ2-3	.	TRBD1	TGTGCCACTCGGAAAGGACAGGGCGACACAGATACGCAGTATTTT	CATRKGQGDTDTQYF
TRBV19	TRBJ1-1	.	.	TGTGCCAGTAGTATCTTGGGCGCACTGAACACTGAAGCTTTCTTT	CASSILGALNTEAFF
TRBV11-2	TRBJ1-5	.	TRBD1	TGTGCCAGCAGCTTAGATGGGAACAGGGGGCTCAATCAGCCCCAGCATTTT	CASSLDGNRGLNQPQHF
TRBV28	TRBJ2-1	.	TRBD2	TGTGCCAGCAGTCCCGCCGGGACTAGCCGAATCAATGAGCAGTTCTTC	CASSPAGTSRINEQFF
TRBV30	TRBJ1-6	.	TRBD1	TGTGCCTGGACAGGACAGGGGGTTCCTTCACCCCTCCACTTT	CAWTGQGVPSPLHF
TRBV27	TRBJ2-5	.	TRBD2	TGTGCCAGCGGTAGCGGGAGTTGGGAGACCCAGTACTTC	CASGSGSWETQYF
TRBV5-1	TRBJ2-7	.	.	TGCGCCAGCAGCTTGGGGCGGGCTAGCGCCTCGGACGAGCAGTACTTC	CASSLGRASASDEQYF
TRBV10-3	TRBJ1-1	.	.	TGTGCCATCAGTGAATTCGCGGGGACGAACACTGAAGCTTTCTTT	CAISEFAGTNTEAFF
TRBV10-3	TRBJ1-1	.	.	TGTGCCATCAGGGGTTCGAACAGCATGAACACTGAAGCTTTCTTT	CAIRGSNSMNTEAFF
TRBV5-1	TRBJ1-1	.	TRBD1	TGCGCCAGCAGCGGGGGGACAGGAGATCACACTGAAGCTTTCTTT	CASSGGTGDHTEAFF
TRBV3-1/TRBV3-2	TRBJ2-6	.	TRBD1	TGTGCCAGCGAGCCCGGGACAGGTCTTTTGGGGGCCAACGTCCTGACTTTC	CASEPGTGLLGANVLTF
TRBV15	TRBJ1-5	.	TRBD1	TGTGCCACCAGCTCTCGCGGGACAGGGTGGGGCAATCAGCCCCAGCATTTT	CATSSRGTGWGNQPQHF
TRBV7-6	TRBJ2-5	.	.	TGTGCCAGCAGCTTAATGGGGGGAGGAGAGACCCAGTACTTC	CASSLMGGGETQYF
TRBV7-9	TRBJ1-5	.	.	TGTGCCAGCAGCCTCCCTTATCAGCCCCAGCATTTT	CASSLPYQPQHF
TRBV3-1/TRBV3-2	TRBJ2-1	.	TRBD2	TGTGCCAGCAGCTATCTAGCGGGAGGCAGCAATGAGCAGTTCTTC	CASSYLAGGSNEQFF
TRBV19	TRBJ1-5	.	TRBD1	TGTGCCAGTAGTCTATTGCCCACCGGGACAGGGGGAAATCAGCCCCAGCATTTT	CASSLLPTGTGGNQPQHF
TRBV7-9	TRBJ2-7	.	TRBD2	TGTGCCAGCAGCTCGGGACTAGCGGGAGTGGCCGAGCAGTACTTC	CASSSGLAGVAEQYF
TRBV14	TRBJ1-2	once	.	TGTGCCAGCAGCCCAGCCAGGCCGGACTATGGCTACACCTTC	CASSPARPDYGYTF
TRBV7-2	TRBJ1-4	once	TRBD1	TGTGCCAGCAGCCTACAGGGGGCCCGGAATGAAAAACTGTTTTTT	CASSLQGARNEKLFF
TRBV28	TRBJ1-1	.	.	TGTGCCAGCAGTTCCCCGCCCCGAGGGAACACTGAAGCTTTCTTT	CASSSPPRGNTEAFF
TRBV11-2	TRBJ2-7	.	.	TGTGCCAGCAGCCATGCCTACGAGCAGTACTTC	CASSHAYEQYF
TRBV6-4	TRBJ2-5	.	TRBD2	TGTGCCAGCACCTGGGTGGGACTAGCGGGGGGACTTACCGGGGAGACCCAGTACTTC	CASTWVGLAGGLTGETQYF
TRBV7-2	TRBJ1-2	.	.	TGTGCCAGCAGCTTAAAAGGCGGGGGAGGGTTGAATGGCTACACCTTC	CASSLKGGGGLNGYTF
TRBV7-6	TRBJ1-6	.	.	TGTGCCAGCAGCTTAGCCGAGCCTAATAATTCACCCCTCCACTTT	CASSLAEPNNSPLHF
TRBV29-1	TRBJ2-1	.	TRBD2	TGCAGCGTTGTGGCTAGCGGGGGCCCCAATGAGCAGTTCTTC	CSVVASGGPNEQFF
TRBV19	TRBJ1-5	.	.	TGTGCCAGTAGTGGTAAACCCGGGAGCAATCAGCCCCAGCATTTT	CASSGKPGSNQPQHF
TRBV14	TRBJ2-5	.	.	TGTGCCAGCAGCTCACAAATGAGGGAGACCCAGTACTTC	CASSSQMRETQYF
TRBV7-8	TRBJ1-6	.	.	TGTGCCAGCAGCTTAGCGGGCCGGAGGGGTTCACCCCTCCACTTT	CASSLAGRRGSPLHF
TRBV19	TRBJ1-4	.	.	TGTGCCACCGAGGGGGTTTATAATGAAAAACTGTTTTTT	CATEGVYNEKLFF
TRBV7-2	TRBJ1-4	.	.	TGTGCCAGCAGCTTAAATCCAGGGAGGAATGAAAAACTGTTTTTT	CASSLNPGRNEKLFF
TRBV5-1	TRBJ1-1	.	TRBD1	TGCGCCAGCAGCTTGGGTGGGACAGATGAAGCTTTCTTT	CASSLGGTDEAFF
TRBV9	TRBJ1-3	few	.	TGTGCCAGCAGCGTAGCTCCACAGGGTGGGTCCGCGTCTGGAAACACCATATATTTT	CASSVAPQGGSASGNTIYF
TRBV2	TRBJ2-1	.	TRBD1	TGTGCCAGCAGTGACATTGCGGGGCAGGGGGCGAAAAATGAGCAGTTCTTC	CASSDIAGQGAKNEQFF
TRBV4-2	TRBJ1-5	.	.	TGTGCCAGCAGCCAAGATATGACAGCTCGCAATCAGCCCCAGCATTTT	CASSQDMTARNQPQHF
TRBV7-9	TRBJ2-1	.	.	TGTGCCAGCAGCTCCGGGACCGAGGAGGGCTATGAGCAGTTCTTC	CASSSGTEEGYEQFF
TRBV10-3	TRBJ2-3	.	TRBD1	TGTGCCATCAGTGAGTCTGGACAGGGGGATACGCAGTATTTT	CAISESGQGDTQYF